The entry below describes one T cell receptor beta chain. No antigen is known for it. Using immunoSEQ multiplex PCR, the repertoire was profiled, and TCRdb retains in-frame clones only, with some absent. The sample consists of over 150,000 clones, approximately 90% of them appearing once. The sample originates from a study of T cell responses to AZD1222 COVID-19 vaccine. Regarding the study as a whole: No day 14 peak samples; only post-peak repertoires were characterized. The donors showed a predominance of white British ancestry and of females, with possible underestimation of clonal diversity. Following two doses of AZD1222, Spike-specific TCR breadth and depth rose.

Second doses at about 4 or about 12 weeks were pooled. The TCR was taken from an adult who received the AZD1222 COVID-19 vaccine. The sample in question was peripheral blood, obtained 28 days after the second AZD1222 dose.

This chain's CDR3 is CASPWQGGPYNEQFF. In DNA form, the CDR3 reads TGTGCCAGCCCCTGGCAGGGGGGACCCTACAATGAGCAGTTCTTC. The rearrangement links TRBV6-4 to TRBJ2-1, with D possibly matching TRBD1 (7 bases). There are 15 residues in the CDR3. Trimming took off 8 bases at V and 2 bases at J, with 16 bases between the two ends. CDR1 is MRHNA, CDR2 SNTAGT, per germline.